The 8 T cell receptor beta chains below were found in one sample sequenced in a study of patients and donors after allogeneic stem cell transplantation. MiXCR was run by TCRdb on the RT-PCR reads, yielding one entry per CDR3 protein. The table shows around 150,000 distinct CDR3 sequences, with about two fifths occurring only once. Sequencing input: blood, either unsorted or a sorted T cell fraction (not recorded which). The source of these receptors is a human donor who was either an allogeneic HSCT recipient or a stem cell or donor lymphocyte infusion donor (not recorded which). It is not recorded whose cells these are; they may come from a transplant donor.

This rearrangement joins TRBV10-3 to TRBJ2-3, with 7 nucleotides matching TRBD2. V shed 8 bases, J shed 0 bases, and the junction held 5 bases outside the gene matches. The germline V gene has CDR1 ENHRY and CDR2 SYGVKD. This CDR3 contains 14 residues. CDR3 in DNA: TGTGCCATCGAAGAGCGGGGCAGCACAGATACGCAGTATTTT. Translated: CAIEERGSTDTQYF.

The chain combines TRBV12-3 or TRBV12-4 with TRBJ1-6; D perhaps matches TRBD1 (6 bases). The CDR3 covers 14 residues. The V gene lost 8 bases and the J gene lost 10 bases, with 18 bases spanning the gap. This chain's CDR3 is CASQEGGILSPLHF. CDR3 nucleotides: TGTGCCAGCCAGGAGGGGGGCATTCTCTCACCCCTCCACTTT.

This clonotype was counted a few times. The chain employs TRBV29-1 and TRBJ2-5; perhaps TRBD2 as D (5 bases). The germline V and J ends were trimmed by 5 bases and 5 bases, with 12 bases remaining between them. There are 12 residues in the CDR3. Germline CDR1 is SQVTM and CDR2 is ANQGSEA. CDR3 sequence (DNA): TGCAGCGTTTTAGGGAGTCGGGAGACCCAGTACTTC. As protein: CSVLGSRETQYF.

V is TRBV2 and J is TRBJ2-7; D might be TRBD1 (6 bases). Germline V gives CDR1 SNHLY, CDR2 FYNNEI. The CDR3 length is 15 residues. The V gene lost 2 bases and the J gene lost 5 bases, with 16 bases spanning the gap. The CDR3 nucleotides are TGTGCCAGCAGTGAACAGGGGTTAGGTTACAACGAGCAGTACGTC. Encoded protein: CASSEQGLGYNEQYV.

J is TRBJ1-1 and V is TRBV6-1; perhaps TRBD1 as D (5 bases). CDR3 length: 16 amino acids. V was cut by 3 bases and J by 8 bases, with 22 bases left in between. In germline, CDR1 is MNHNS, CDR2 SASEGT. In DNA form, the CDR3 reads TGTGCCAGCAGTGATAGTCCGGGACGTCGGGCCTGGGAAGCTTTCTTT. This sequence encodes CASSDSPGRRAWEAFF.

This clonotype has only a few counts. V and J are TRBV12-3 or TRBV12-4 and TRBJ1-3; a possible D gene is TRBD1 (6 bases). V lost 3 bases and J lost 2, with 20 bases in between. This CDR3 has 18 amino acids. CDR3 sequence reads: CASSFFPDARGTGNTIYF. The CDR3 DNA sequence: TGTGCCAGCAGTTTTTTCCCCGATGCCAGGGGCACTGGAAACACCATATATTTT.

This chain connects TRBV9 to TRBJ2-3; a possible D gene is TRBD2 (6 bases). Trimming took 3 bases from V and 0 from J, leaving 14 bases between them. CDR3 size: 16 residues. Germline CDR1 SGDLS, CDR2 YYNGEE. This CDR3 reads CASSAELATSTDTQYF. The CDR3 DNA reads as TGTGCCAGCAGCGCCGAACTAGCCACAAGCACAGATACGCAGTATTTT.

This clonotype was seen only a few times. This chain uses TRBV29-1 with TRBJ2-5; 11 bases agree with TRBD2. The CDR3 totals 12 residues. Trimming at V came to 7 bases and at J to 3 bases, leaving 1 base not matched to a gene. Germline CDR1 and CDR2: SQVTM and ANQGSEA. The CDR3 loop is CSATSGEETQYF. The CDR3 bases are TGCAGCGCGACTAGCGGGGAAGAGACCCAGTACTTC.